This TCR beta chain was sequenced for a study of CD8+CD57+ T cells in acquired aplastic anemia. By flow cytometry, patients selected for sequencing had shown an expansion of CD8+CD57+ cells. Among the patients, none had received any therapy at the time of blood sampling. Genomic DNA served as template for TCR beta VDJ and CDR3 profiling. A single record per CDR3 protein comes from TCRdb applying MiXCR to the reads. Of around 200,000 distinct CDR3 sequences listed, around half are singletons. Germline V gives CDR1 MNHEY, CDR2 SMNVEV (reference sequence). This CDR3 comprises 15 residues. V dropped 4 bases and J dropped 4; count of bases not matched to a gene: 2.

The rearrangement uses TRBV27 and TRBJ1-4; 11 bases line up with TRBD1. This TCR was sampled from a human donor with aplastic anemia. Source material: sorted CD4+, CD8+, or CD8+CD57+ T cells (not recorded which) from PBMCs. The CDR3: CASSSGQGGNEKLFF. The CDR3 DNA reads TGTGCCAGCAGTTCGGGACAGGGGGGTAATGAAAAACTGTTTTTT.